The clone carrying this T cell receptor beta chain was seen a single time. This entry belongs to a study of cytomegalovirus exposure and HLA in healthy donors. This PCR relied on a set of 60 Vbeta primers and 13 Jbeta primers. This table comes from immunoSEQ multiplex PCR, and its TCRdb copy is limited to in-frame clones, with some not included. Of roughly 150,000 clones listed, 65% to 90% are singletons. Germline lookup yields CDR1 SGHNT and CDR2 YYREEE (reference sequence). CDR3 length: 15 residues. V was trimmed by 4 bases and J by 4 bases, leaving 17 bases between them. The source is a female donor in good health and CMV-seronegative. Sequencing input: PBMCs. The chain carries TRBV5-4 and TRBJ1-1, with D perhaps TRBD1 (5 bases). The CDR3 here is CASSRWGVASTEAFF. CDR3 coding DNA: TGTGCCAGCAGCCGTTGGGGGGTCGCATCCACTGAAGCTTTCTTT.